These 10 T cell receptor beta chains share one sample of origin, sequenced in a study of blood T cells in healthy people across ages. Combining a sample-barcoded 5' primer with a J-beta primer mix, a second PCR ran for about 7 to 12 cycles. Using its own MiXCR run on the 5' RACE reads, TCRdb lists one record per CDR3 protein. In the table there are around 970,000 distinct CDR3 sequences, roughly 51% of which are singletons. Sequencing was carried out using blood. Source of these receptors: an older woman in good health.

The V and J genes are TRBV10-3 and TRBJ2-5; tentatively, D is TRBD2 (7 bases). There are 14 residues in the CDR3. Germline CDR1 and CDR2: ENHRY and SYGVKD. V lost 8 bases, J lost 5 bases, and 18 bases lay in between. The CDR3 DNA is TGTGCCATCTCCTTCGGGGGAGGGGGGGAGACCCAGTACTTC. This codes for CAISFGGGGETQYF.

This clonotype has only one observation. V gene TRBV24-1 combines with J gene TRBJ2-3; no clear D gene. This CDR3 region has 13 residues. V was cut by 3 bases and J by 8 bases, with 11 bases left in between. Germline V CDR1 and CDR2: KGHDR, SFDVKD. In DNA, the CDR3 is TGTGCCACCAGTGATCAACCCAATGGTACGCAGTATTTT. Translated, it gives CATSDQPNGTQYF.

The CDR3 nucleotides read TGTGCCAGCAGTCTCGGGGAGGGACAGGGATGGAGAGCCAAAAACATTCAGTACTTC. This encodes CASSLGEGQGWRAKNIQYF. This chain joins TRBV12-3 or TRBV12-4 and TRBJ2-4; 9 nucleotides line up with TRBD1. J was trimmed by 0 bases and V by 5 bases; bases with no gene match: 14. The CDR3 runs to 19 residues.

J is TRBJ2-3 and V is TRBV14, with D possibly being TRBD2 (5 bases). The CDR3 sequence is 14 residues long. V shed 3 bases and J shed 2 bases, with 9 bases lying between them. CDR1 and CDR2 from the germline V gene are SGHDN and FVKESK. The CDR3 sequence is CASSHGLSTDTQYF. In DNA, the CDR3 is TGTGCCAGCAGCCACGGACTCTCCACAGATACGCAGTATTTT.

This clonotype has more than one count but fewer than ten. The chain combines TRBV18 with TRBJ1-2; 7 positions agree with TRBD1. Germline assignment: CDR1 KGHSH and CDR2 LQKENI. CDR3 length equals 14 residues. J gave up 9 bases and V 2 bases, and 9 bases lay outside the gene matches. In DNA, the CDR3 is TGTGCCAGCTCACCATTCACGGACAGGAGCAGCTACACCTTC. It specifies CASSPFTDRSSYTF.

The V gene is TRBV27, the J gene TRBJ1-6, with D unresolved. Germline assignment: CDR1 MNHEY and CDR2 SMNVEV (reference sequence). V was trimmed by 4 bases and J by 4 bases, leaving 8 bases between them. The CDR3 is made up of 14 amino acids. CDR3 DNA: TGTGCCAGCAGTTCCGCCGAATATAATTCACCCCTCCACTTT. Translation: CASSSAEYNSPLHF.

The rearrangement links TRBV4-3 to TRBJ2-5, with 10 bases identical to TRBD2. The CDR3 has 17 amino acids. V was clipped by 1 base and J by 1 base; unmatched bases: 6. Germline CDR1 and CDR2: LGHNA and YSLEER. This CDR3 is CASSQGSASGSQETQYF. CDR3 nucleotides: TGCGCCAGCAGCCAAGGATCGGCTAGCGGGAGCCAAGAGACCCAGTACTTC.

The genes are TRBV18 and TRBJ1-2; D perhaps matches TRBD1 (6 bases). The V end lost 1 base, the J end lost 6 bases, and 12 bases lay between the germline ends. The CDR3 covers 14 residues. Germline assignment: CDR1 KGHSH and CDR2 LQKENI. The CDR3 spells CASSPRQDRDGYTF. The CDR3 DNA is TGTGCCAGCTCACCACGACAGGATCGGGATGGCTACACCTTC.

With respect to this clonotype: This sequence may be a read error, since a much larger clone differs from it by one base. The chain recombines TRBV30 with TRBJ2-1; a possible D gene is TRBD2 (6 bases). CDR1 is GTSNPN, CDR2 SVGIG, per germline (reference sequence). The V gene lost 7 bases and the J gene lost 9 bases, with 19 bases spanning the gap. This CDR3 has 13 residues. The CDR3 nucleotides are TGTGCCTCTACGGGGCCAGGCGGGACTGAGCAGTTCTTC. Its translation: CASTGPGGTEQFF.

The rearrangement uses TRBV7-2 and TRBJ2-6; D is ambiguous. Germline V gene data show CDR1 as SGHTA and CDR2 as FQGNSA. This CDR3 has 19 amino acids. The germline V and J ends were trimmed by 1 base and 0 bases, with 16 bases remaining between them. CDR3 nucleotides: TGTGCCAGCAGCTTAGATTTTTCGCGCACCGGCTCTGGGGCCAACGTCCTGACTTTC. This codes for CASSLDFSRTGSGANVLTF.